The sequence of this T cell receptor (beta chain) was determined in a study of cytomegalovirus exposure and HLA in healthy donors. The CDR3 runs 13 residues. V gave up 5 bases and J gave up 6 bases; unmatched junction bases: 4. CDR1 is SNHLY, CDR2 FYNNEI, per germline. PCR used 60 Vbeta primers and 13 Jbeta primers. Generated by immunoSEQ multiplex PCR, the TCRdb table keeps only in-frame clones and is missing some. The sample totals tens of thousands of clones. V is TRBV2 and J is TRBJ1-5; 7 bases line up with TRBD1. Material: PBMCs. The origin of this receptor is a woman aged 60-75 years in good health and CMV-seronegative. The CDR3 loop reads CASSKQGTQPQHF. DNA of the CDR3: TGTGCCAGCAGTAAACAGGGGACTCAGCCCCAGCATTTT.